This note documents a single T cell receptor (beta chain) sequence. Antigen specificity is unknown. The data were produced by immunoSEQ multiplex PCR, yet TCRdb's version contains in-frame clones alone and is incomplete. This table holds over a million clones, roughly 70% found once. The sample comes from a study of shared clonotypes between healthy human individuals. Overall study: CD4 naive and memory got three plates each, CD8 naive two, CD8 memory one. Whole-study findings and limits: Sharing across four donors was highest in naive CD4 (approximately 5%) and lowest in memory CD8 (about 0.4%). Naive subsets generally exceeded memory subsets in estimated richness.

Researchers partitioned CD4+ cells into CD45RA+ naive and CD45RA-negative memory subsets. The germline V gene has CDR1 MNHNY and CDR2 SVGAGI (reference sequence). V was pared by 4 bases and J by 1 base, with 10 bases between. The CDR3 is 14 amino acids. V gene TRBV6-6 combines with J gene TRBJ1-1; weak D call: TRBD1 (5 bases). The origin of this receptor is a man aged 18 to 29 in good health. Sample: memory CD4+ T cells sorted from blood. The subset was: CD45RA-negative fraction. The DNA of the CDR3 is TGTGCCAGCAGTTTCTCGACAGAGAACACTGAAGCTTTCTTT. This translates into CASSFSTENTEAFF.